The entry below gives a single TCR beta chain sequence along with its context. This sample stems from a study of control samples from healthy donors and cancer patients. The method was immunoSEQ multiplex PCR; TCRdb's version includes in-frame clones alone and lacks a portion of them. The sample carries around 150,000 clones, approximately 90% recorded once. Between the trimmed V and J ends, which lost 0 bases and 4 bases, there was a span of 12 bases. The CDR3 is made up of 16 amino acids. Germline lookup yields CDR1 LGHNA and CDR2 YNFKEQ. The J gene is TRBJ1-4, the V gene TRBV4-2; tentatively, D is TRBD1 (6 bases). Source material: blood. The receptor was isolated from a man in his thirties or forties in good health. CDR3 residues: CASSQEADSLNEKLFF. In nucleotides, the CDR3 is TGTGCCAGCAGCCAAGAAGCGGACAGCCTTAATGAAAAACTGTTTTTT.